Listed here are 24 T cell receptor beta chains from one sample, sequenced in a study of blood T cells in healthy people across ages. Primers used in a second PCR of about 6 to 11 cycles were a sample-barcoded 5' primer and a J-beta primer mix. TCRdb independently ran MiXCR on the 5' RACE reads; one entry per CDR3 protein. The sample contains some 1 million distinct CDR3 sequences, 45% of which appear only once. Sequencing was done on a sample of blood. The origin of the receptors is a woman aged 60-70 years in good health.

V and J are TRBV5-1 and TRBJ2-5, with D unresolved. The CDR3 loop spans 13 amino acids. V was pared by 5 bases and J by 5 bases, with 13 bases between. The V gene's germline CDR1 is SGHRS and CDR2 YFSETQ. CDR3 sequence: CASSFDPRETQYF. CDR3 nucleotides: TGCGCCAGCAGTTTTGACCCCCGGGAGACCCAGTACTTC.

The gene calls are TRBV4-2 and TRBJ2-7, with D uncertain. The ends were cut back, 4 bases at V and 0 bases at J, with 13 bases in the middle. The germline V gene encodes CDR1 LGHNA and CDR2 YNFKEQ. This CDR3 has 15 amino acids. The CDR3 loop reads CASSLDSSNSYEQYF. The CDR3 nucleotides are TGTGCCAGCAGCCTTGACTCTTCGAACTCCTACGAGCAGTACTTC.

This clonotype has a handful of counts. CDR3 bases: TGCAGCGTTGAAGGGACTAGCGAAGAGACCCAGTACTTC. Amino acid sequence: CSVEGTSEETQYF. The rearrangement links TRBV29-1 to TRBJ2-5; 9 bases map to TRBD2. J lost 3 bases, V lost 1 base, and 0 bases had no gene match. This CDR3 is 13 amino acids long. The germline gives CDR1 SQVTM, CDR2 ANQGSEA.

This clonotype has a handful of counts. This could be a read error, since a much larger clone is one nucleotide away. The chain has TRBV12-3 or TRBV12-4 and TRBJ2-7; D might be TRBD2 (6 bases). V lost 5 bases and J lost 7, with 24 bases in between. The CDR3 is 16 residues long. CDR3 DNA: TGTGCCAGCAGTCTAGAAGCGGGCGCAGCCTACAATGAGCAGTACTTC. Translation gives CASSLEAGAAYNEQYF.

This clonotype was picked up a small number of times. The V and J genes are TRBV10-3 and TRBJ2-7; 7 bases agree with TRBD2. Germline V CDR1 and CDR2: ENHRY, SYGVKD. The CDR3 has 15 residues. J gave up 2 bases and V 2 bases, and 6 bases lay outside the gene matches. The CDR3: CAISEGVAGPYEQYF. In DNA form, the CDR3 reads TGTGCCATCAGTGAGGGGGTAGCGGGCCCCTACGAGCAGTACTTC.

The chain couples TRBV3-1 to TRBJ2-7; D ambiguous. The CDR3 runs to 13 residues. Germline CDR1 LGHDT, CDR2 YNNKEL (reference sequence). Trimming took 1 base from V and 8 from J, leaving 12 bases between them. The CDR3 region is CASSQATAEKQYF. In nucleotides, the CDR3 is TGTGCCAGCAGCCAAGCGACCGCGGAAAAGCAGTACTTC.

This clonotype showed up just a few times. The V and J genes are TRBV20-1 and TRBJ2-3; 8 bases match TRBD2. Germline lookup yields CDR1 DFQATT and CDR2 SNEGSKA (reference sequence). The CDR3 totals 15 residues. V gave up 0 bases and J gave up 5 bases; unmatched junction bases: 7. The CDR3, as DNA: TGCAGTGCTAGAGATCCAGCGGGAGTTAGAGATACGCAGTATTTT. Encoded protein: CSARDPAGVRDTQYF.

This clonotype was observed a handful of times. The chain recombines TRBV29-1 with TRBJ2-1; TRBD2 might be the D (5 bases). The J call may be incorrect, as the DNA end agrees better with TRBJ2-7. The length of the CDR3 is 14 residues. Germline values: CDR1 SQVTM, CDR2 ANQGSEA. The CDR3 DNA is TGCAGCGTTCCCCAAGAACTAGTGTACAATGAGCAGTACTTC. Translating gives CSVPQELVYNEQYF.

The chain has TRBV15 and TRBJ2-1; 10 bases fit TRBD2. From germline, CDR1 is LNHNV and CDR2 YYDKDF (reference sequence). This CDR3 is 16 amino acids long. Trimming at V came to 0 bases and at J to 8 bases, leaving 7 bases not matched to a gene. The CDR3 DNA follows: TGTGCCACCAGCAGAGAATCTAGCGGGAGTGGAGATGAGCAGTTCTTC. Its protein product is CATSRESSGSGDEQFF.

This clonotype turned up a few times. This rearrangement joins TRBV9 to TRBJ2-1, with TRBD1 matching 9 bases. V was pared by 4 bases and J by 2 bases, with 7 bases of the junction left unmatched. The CDR3 consists of 16 residues. Germline CDR1 and CDR2: SGDLS and YYNGEE. The CDR3 protein is CASSPQGANPYNEQFF. DNA for the CDR3: TGTGCCAGCAGCCCACAGGGGGCCAACCCCTACAATGAGCAGTTCTTC.

The chain couples TRBV2 to TRBJ2-5; TRBD1 is a possible D gene (6 bases). The CDR3 extends over 13 amino acids. V gave up 7 bases and J gave up 7 bases, with 16 bases separating them. Germline assignment: CDR1 SNHLY and CDR2 FYNNEI. The CDR3 sequence is CASTDRFSRTQYF. CDR3 sequence (DNA): TGTGCCAGCACCGACAGGTTCTCGAGGACCCAGTACTTC.

V and J are TRBV28 and TRBJ2-3; TRBD2 might be the D (6 bases). CDR3 length: 15 amino acids. V was shortened by 5 bases and J by 2 bases, with 14 bases between the two germline ends. Germline lookup yields CDR1 MDHEN and CDR2 SYDVKM. The CDR3 DNA reads as TGTGCCAGCAGTCACCCTAGCGAGCTCACAGATACGCAGTATTTT. Translating gives CASSHPSELTDTQYF. Variable domain in full (rest from reference TRBV28 and TRBJ2-3): DVKVTQSSRYLVKRTGEKVFLECVQDMDHENMFWYRQDPGLGLRLIYFSYDVKMKEKGDIPEGYSVSREKKERFSLILESASTNQTSMYLCASSHPSELTDTQYFGPGTRLTVL.

The J gene is TRBJ1-2, the V gene TRBV10-3; TRBD1 is a possible D gene (5 bases). The CDR3 runs to 14 residues. V shed 2 bases and J shed 8 bases, with 15 bases lying between them. Germline assignment: CDR1 ENHRY and CDR2 SYGVKD. The CDR3 reads CAISERGMDWGYTF. In DNA form, the CDR3 reads TGTGCCATCAGTGAGCGGGGGATGGATTGGGGCTACACCTTC.

The V and J genes are TRBV21-1 and TRBJ1-1; the D call of TRBD1 is as the table states it, not checked on the DNA. TRBV21-1 is recorded as a pseudogene. The CDR3 consists of 16 residues. CDR3 bases: TGTGCCAGCAGCAAAGGGGGCCAAGAACGGAACACTGAAGCTTTCTTT. Its translation: CASSKGGQERNTEAFF.

The gene calls are TRBV15 and TRBJ2-7; 7 nucleotides agree with TRBD2. Trimming cost V 1 base and J 3 bases; bases outside gene matches: 9. CDR3 length: 16 residues. Germline V gene sequence: CDR1 LNHNV, CDR2 YYDKDF (reference sequence). The CDR3 sequence is CATSRGTGGSYYEQYF. CDR3 sequence (DNA): TGTGCCACCAGCAGAGGCACTGGCGGGAGTTACTACGAGCAGTACTTC.

This chain uses TRBV10-3 with TRBJ2-1; 15 bases fit TRBD2. CDR1 and CDR2 (germline): ENHRY, SYGVKD. V lost 6 bases and J lost 8; bases outside the gene matches: 8. The CDR3 extends over 16 amino acids. In DNA, the CDR3 is TGTGCCATCAGCCCGGGACTAGCGGGAGGAATCGATGAGCAGTTCTTC. Amino acid sequence: CAISPGLAGGIDEQFF.

This clonotype was recorded once. The genes are TRBV12-3 or TRBV12-4 and TRBJ2-7; TRBD2 matches 14 bases. This CDR3 is 13 amino acids long. The ends lost 6 bases at V and 6 bases at J; junction bases unmatched: 1. CDR3 loop: CASRGTSGSEQYF. CDR3 nucleotide sequence: TGTGCCAGCAGAGGGACTAGCGGGAGCGAGCAGTACTTC.

The gene calls are TRBV15 and TRBJ2-1, with 9 bases that match TRBD1. After removal of 4 bases from V and 9 bases from J, the junction contained 4 bases not matched to a gene. Germline V gene lookup returns CDR1 LNHNV and CDR2 YYDKDF (reference sequence). This CDR3 is 13 amino acids long. CDR3 bases: TGTGCCACCAGCAAACAGGGGGCAGGTGAGCAGTTCTTC. Encoded protein: CATSKQGAGEQFF.

This clonotype was detected only a few times. The chain carries TRBV4-2 and TRBJ2-3; TRBD2 aligns across 12 bases. The CDR3 is 20 residues long. Per germline, CDR1 LGHNA and CDR2 YNFKEQ. Losses at the gene ends were 4 bases for V and 2 bases for J; bases not matched to a gene: 16. This chain's CDR3 is CASSLSPSLGTSGFTDTQYF. CDR3 in DNA: TGTGCCAGCAGCCTCAGTCCCTCTTTAGGGACTAGCGGGTTCACAGATACGCAGTATTTT.

The chain combines TRBV6-2 or TRBV6-3 with TRBJ2-5; TRBD2 aligns across 8 bases. The CDR3 has 13 residues. Germline V gene lookup returns CDR1 MNHEY and CDR2 SVGEGT. J lost 11 bases, V lost 4 bases, and 9 bases had no gene match. Here the CDR3 DNA reads TGTGCCAGCAGTTGGGGACTAGGCAATGAGCAGTACTTC. Translating it yields CASSWGLGNEQYF.

The chain recombines TRBV19 with TRBJ1-5, with 10 positions matching TRBD1. J was trimmed by 6 bases and V by 0 bases; bases with no gene match: 11. CDR1 is LNHDA, CDR2 SQIVND, per germline (reference sequence). The CDR3 has 18 residues. The CDR3 loop reads CASSIDTRQGAVRQPQHF. The CDR3 bases are TGTGCCAGTAGTATAGACACAAGACAGGGGGCGGTTCGTCAGCCCCAGCATTTT.

The sample holds a few counts of this clonotype. The chain links TRBV29-1 to TRBJ1-1; D is perhaps TRBD1 (5 bases). The CDR3 extends over 13 amino acids. Germline CDR1 is SQVTM and CDR2 is ANQGSEA. The V end was cut by 4 bases, the J end by 1 base, with 10 bases between. CDR3 residues: CSVARDKNTEAFF. The DNA of the CDR3 is TGCAGCGTTGCCAGGGATAAGAACACTGAAGCTTTCTTT.

The chain carries TRBV9 and TRBJ2-1; no clear D gene. The V and J ends lost 0 bases and 6 bases respectively, with 13 bases between them. Germline CDR1 is SGDLS and CDR2 is YYNGEE. This CDR3 contains 15 residues. In nucleotides, the CDR3 is TGTGCCAGCAGCGTAGGTACAGTCTCAGGCAATGAGCAGTTCTTC. It is translated as CASSVGTVSGNEQFF.

CDR3 sequence reads: CASTKEGTVAFF. As DNA, the CDR3 is TGTGCCAGCACCAAGGAGGGTACGGTAGCTTTCTTT. The rearrangement uses TRBV2 and TRBJ1-1; D ambiguous. Germline loops: CDR1 SNHLY, CDR2 FYNNEI. The CDR3 covers 12 residues. The V gene lost 7 bases and the J gene lost 10 bases, with 16 bases spanning the gap.